This T cell receptor beta chain was captured by sequencing in a study of blood T cell repertoires in COVID-19. Study as a whole: Material from acute and convalescent COVID-19 was sourced from the United States, Italy and Spain. The cDNA or gDNA used as material had been derived from T cells, B-cell-depleted T cells, or PBMCs.

Trimming at V came to 4 bases and at J to 7 bases, leaving 5 bases not matched to a gene. CDR3 size: 14 residues. From germline, CDR1 is SGHNT and CDR2 YYREEE (reference sequence). Per the study methods: Reference gene primers were amplified, and this amplification served to estimate nucleated cell counts. Using immunoSEQ multiplex PCR, the repertoire was profiled, and TCRdb retains in-frame clones only, with some absent. V, J and clone size are taken as reported in that table, and D and trimming were inferred from the DNA itself. Of 250,000 to 400,000 clones in the sample, around 86% are singletons; the top ten hold 1%. This clone occurred a few times.

Sequences were obtained from peripheral blood. The TCR was taken from a man aged 45-60 years with active or convalescent COVID-19. The rearrangement uses TRBV5-4 and TRBJ1-6, with TRBD1 identical over 7 bases. In DNA form, the CDR3 reads TGTGCCAGCAGCCACGGGGACAGAAATTCACCCCTCCACTTT. It specifies CASSHGDRNSPLHF.